Detailed here is one T cell receptor (beta chain). The CDR3 loop spans 16 amino acids. The germline V gene encodes CDR1 LNHDA and CDR2 SQIVND (reference sequence). Trimming took off 6 bases at V and 5 bases at J, with 22 bases between the two ends. This sample stems from a study of shared T cell receptors in the human thymus. Only in-frame clones appear in the TCRdb table, and some are missing; sequencing was by immunoSEQ multiplex PCR. The data hold hundreds of thousands of clones, with roughly 88% observed a single time. The data also belong to a second study, concerning human thymus T cells. From that paper: Healthy Finnish infants having corrective surgery for congenital heart defects served as donors.

Specimen: thymocytes. The chain couples TRBV19 to TRBJ2-5, with a weak D call TRBD1 (5 bases). The TCR sequence derives from a girl under three years old with a congenital heart defect. CDR3 region: CASRRANHRLWETQYF. DNA for the CDR3: TGTGCCAGTAGACGGGCGAATCACAGGCTTTGGGAGACCCAGTACTTC.